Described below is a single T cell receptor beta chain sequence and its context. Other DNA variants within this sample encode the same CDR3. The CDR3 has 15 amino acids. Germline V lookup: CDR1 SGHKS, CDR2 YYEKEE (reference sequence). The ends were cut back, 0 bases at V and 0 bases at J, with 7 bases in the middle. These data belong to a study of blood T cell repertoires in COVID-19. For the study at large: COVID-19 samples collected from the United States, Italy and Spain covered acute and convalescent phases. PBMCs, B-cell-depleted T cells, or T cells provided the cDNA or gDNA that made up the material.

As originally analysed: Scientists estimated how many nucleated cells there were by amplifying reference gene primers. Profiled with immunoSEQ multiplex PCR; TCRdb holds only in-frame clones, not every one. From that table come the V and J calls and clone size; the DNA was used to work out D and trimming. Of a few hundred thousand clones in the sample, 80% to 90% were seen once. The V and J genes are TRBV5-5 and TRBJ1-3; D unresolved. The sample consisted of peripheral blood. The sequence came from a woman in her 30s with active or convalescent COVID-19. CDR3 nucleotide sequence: TGTGCCAGCAGCTTGGAGTGGAGCTCTGGAAACACCATATATTTT. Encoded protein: CASSLEWSSGNTIYF.